Following are 7 T cell receptor beta chains from one sample sequenced in a study of T cells in women clearing cervical HPV infection. Produced via immunoSEQ multiplex PCR; TCRdb's table is partial and in-frame only. The sample holds fewer than 50,000 clones. The sample consisted of blood buffy coat. The receptors here all came from a woman aged 18 to 75 with a cervical HPV16 infection that either progressed to CIN3+ or cleared (not recorded which).

In the case of this clone: The read comes to an end 3 residues before the CDR3 does, leaving the germline J gene to fill in the end. The rearrangement links TRBV20-1 to TRBJ2-5; TRBD2 agrees at 8 bases. The V gene end was trimmed by 3 bases and the J gene end by 4 bases; junction bases not matched to a gene: 13. This CDR3 comprises 16 residues. Germline CDR1 and CDR2: DFQATT and SNEGSKA (reference sequence). The CDR3: CSARDWAGGGIETQYF. Partial CDR3 DNA: TGCAGTGCTAGGGACTGGGCGGGAGGAGGAATAGAGACC.

On this clone: From the germline J gene comes the end of the CDR3, since the read stops 3 residues before it. The chain combines TRBV5-1 with TRBJ2-2, with a weak D call TRBD2 (5 bases). The CDR3 sequence is 16 residues long. Germline CDR1 SGHRS, CDR2 YFSETQ. Trimming pared 0 bases from V and 1 base from J, leaving 10 bases between. The CDR3 loop is CASSLESGKNTGELFF. The CDR3 bases that were read are TGCGCCAGCAGCTTGGAGAGCGGAAAGAACACCGGGGAG.

With regard to this clone: The read halts 3 residues ahead of the CDR3 end, with the missing end drawn from the germline J gene. The chain links TRBV7-9 to TRBJ2-7; a weak D match, TRBD1 (6 bases). Per germline, CDR1 SEHNR and CDR2 FQNEAQ (reference sequence). V was pared by 5 bases and J by 3 bases, with 14 bases between. The CDR3 spans 14 residues. The CDR3 loop is CASSQQGAGYEQYF. CDR3 DNA (partial): TGTGCCAGCAGCCAACAGGGCGCGGGCTACGAG.

In regard to this clone: The read gets to within 3 residues of the CDR3 end, and the germline J gene fills in the rest. The chain is built from TRBV7-2 and TRBJ2-7; 9 nucleotides align to TRBD1. Germline CDR1 SGHTA, CDR2 FQGNSA. With 7 bases clipped from V and 6 bases from J, the junction kept 13 bases outside the gene matches. The CDR3 covers 15 residues. Here the CDR3 reads CASTPLTGQGGEQYF. Partial CDR3 DNA: TGTGCCAGCACCCCGCTTACGGGACAGGGCGGCGAG.

The sequenced CDR3 bases are TGTGCCAGTAGTGTGGGACTCAGCAATCAGCCC. Translated, it gives CASSVGLSNQP. The CDR3 as a whole reads CASSVGLSNQPQHF. The chain employs TRBV19 and TRBJ1-5, with D possibly matching TRBD1 (5 bases). The read falls 3 residues short of the CDR3 end, and the missing part is taken from the germline J gene. Trimming took off 5 bases at V and 1 base at J, with 9 bases between the two ends. CDR3 length: 14 residues. CDR1 is LNHDA, CDR2 SQIVND, per germline (reference sequence).

Regarding this clone: Read data end 3 residues before the CDR3 end; the end is taken from the germline J gene. The chain links TRBV20-1 to TRBJ1-1; possible D gene TRBD1, 5 bases. Germline assignment: CDR1 DFQATT and CDR2 SNEGSKA (reference sequence). This CDR3 is built from 15 residues. Deletions cut 1 base from V and 2 bases from J, with 14 bases between. CDR3 residues: CSARVGLGANTEAFF. The sequenced CDR3 bases are TGCAGTGCTAGAGTGGGACTAGGGGCTAACACTGAA.

Turning to this clone: The DNA ends 3 residues before the CDR3 does, and the rest of the CDR3 is filled in from the germline J gene. This chain connects TRBV2 to TRBJ2-5; tentatively, D is TRBD2 (5 bases). The V end lost 6 bases, the J end lost 0 bases, and 5 bases lay between the germline ends. The germline gives CDR1 SNHLY, CDR2 FYNNEI. The CDR3 extends over 12 amino acids. Here the CDR3 reads CASRRDQETQYF. CDR3 DNA, as far as it was read: TGTGCCAGCAGGCGGGACCAAGAGACC. Filled out from reference TRBV2 and TRBJ2-5, the complete variable domain reads EPEVTQTPSHQVTQMGQEVILRCVPISNHLYFYWYRQILGQKVEFLVSFYNNEISEKSEIFDDQFSVERPDGSNFTLKIRSTKLEDSAMYFCASRRDQETQYFGPGTRLLVL.